The entry below gives a single TCR beta chain sequence along with its context. Its antigen is still unknown. A roughly 200 ng quantity of DNA, 30,000 to 35,000 T cell genomes, went into the sorted-subset replicate PCRs. Data came from immunoSEQ multiplex PCR; TCRdb stores just in-frame clones and leaves some out. The sample has some 1 million clones; 65% to 80% are singletons. The sample belongs to a study of shared clonotypes between healthy human individuals. Study at large: A donor's plate count was three for CD4 naive and three for CD4 memory; CD8 naive had two and CD8 memory one.

V gave up 9 bases and J gave up 3 bases, with 12 bases separating them. The length of the CDR3 is 13 residues. Germline CDR1 and CDR2: MNHEY and SMNVEV (reference sequence). Healthy HIV-negative adults without recent acute infections or vaccinations served as donors. Points from the study as a whole: The expectation was that sequencing depth would affect clonotype sharing among donors.

The origin of this receptor is a man younger than 35 in good health. Sequencing was carried out using memory CD4+ T cells sorted from blood. Subset described: CD45RA-negative fraction. This chain links TRBV27 with TRBJ1-3; D call uncertain. The CDR3 region has the DNA TGTGCCAGTACGACAAGGCTTGGAAACACCATATATTTT. This translates into CASTTRLGNTIYF.